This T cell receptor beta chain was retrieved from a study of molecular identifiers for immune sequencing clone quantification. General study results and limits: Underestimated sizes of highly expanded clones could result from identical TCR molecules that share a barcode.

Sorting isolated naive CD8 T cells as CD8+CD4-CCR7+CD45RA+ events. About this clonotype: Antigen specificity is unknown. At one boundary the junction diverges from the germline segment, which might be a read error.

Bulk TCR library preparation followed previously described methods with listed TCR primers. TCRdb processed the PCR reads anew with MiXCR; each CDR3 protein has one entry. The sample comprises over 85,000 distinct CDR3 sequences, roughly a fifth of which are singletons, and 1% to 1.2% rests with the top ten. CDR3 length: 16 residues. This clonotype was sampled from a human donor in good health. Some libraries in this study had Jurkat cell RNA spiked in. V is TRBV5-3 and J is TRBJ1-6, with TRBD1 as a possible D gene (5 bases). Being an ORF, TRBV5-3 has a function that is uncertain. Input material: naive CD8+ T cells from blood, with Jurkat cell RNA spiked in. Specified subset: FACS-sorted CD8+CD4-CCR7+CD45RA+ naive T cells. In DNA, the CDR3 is TGTGCCAGCAGCTTGGATCTTCGGGACGGACCAACACCCCTCCACTTT. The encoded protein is CASSLDLRDGPTPLHF.